Listed here are 7 T cell receptor beta chains from one sample, sequenced in a study of Graves' ophthalmopathy and Graves' hyperthyroidism. Using RNA transcripts, the TCR beta CDR3 regions were amplified. After a first-round RT-PCR with HTBI primers, a second-round multiplex PCR was run. From the multiplex PCR reads, TCRdb called clonotypes with MiXCR, one entry per CDR3 protein. The data contain 680,000 or so distinct CDR3 sequences, approximately 21% of them singletons. Sequenced sample: peripheral blood. These receptors were obtained from a woman aged 18-35 years with stable Graves' hyperthyroidism. Some clones in this sample may be carry-over from other donors' samples.

This clonotype occurred many times. The genes are TRBV12-3 or TRBV12-4 and TRBJ1-5, with D perhaps matching TRBD1 (5 bases). V shed 4 bases and J shed 9 bases, with 13 bases lying between them. The CDR3 consists of 13 residues. Written as DNA, the CDR3 is TGTGCCAGCAGTTCCAGGGATGATGGGCCCCAGCATTTT. Its protein is CASSSRDDGPQHF.

This clonotype was observed at least ten times. The chain has TRBV12-3 or TRBV12-4 and TRBJ2-4; 8 bases line up with TRBD1. This CDR3 comprises 14 residues. Trimming took 7 bases from V and 4 from J; bases not matched to a gene: 6. The CDR3 region is CASTTGQAKNIQYF. CDR3 sequence (DNA): TGTGCCAGCACCACGGGACAGGCGAAAAACATTCAGTACTTC.

This clonotype was observed many times. V gene TRBV11-2 combines with J gene TRBJ1-6; TRBD1 is a possible D gene (5 bases). Germline V lookup: CDR1 SGHAT, CDR2 FQNNGV. The CDR3 is 14 amino acids. Trimming shortened V by 8 bases and J by 8 bases, and 16 bases separated the two germline ends. The CDR3 loop is CASLEKGRDSPLHF. The CDR3 nucleotides read TGTGCCAGCTTAGAGAAGGGCAGGGATTCACCCCTCCACTTT.

This clonotype was seen only a few times. The chain recombines TRBV6-1 with TRBJ1-2; a weak D match, TRBD1 (5 bases). V lost 3 bases, J lost 6 bases, and 17 bases lay in between. The germline V gene has CDR1 MNHNS and CDR2 SASEGT. The CDR3 runs to 15 residues. The CDR3 region is CASSEGRQSVNGYTF. The CDR3 DNA is TGTGCCAGCAGTGAGGGTCGACAGTCCGTAAATGGCTACACCTTC.

In this sample, this clonotype turned up many times. The chain combines TRBV5-1 with TRBJ2-3; possible D gene TRBD2, 6 bases. The CDR3 is 13 residues long. In germline, CDR1 is SGHRS, CDR2 YFSETQ. The V gene lost 4 bases and the J gene lost 1 base, with 7 bases spanning the gap. The CDR3 coding sequence is TGCGCCAGCAGCACGGGGGGCACAGATACGCAGTATTTT. This gives the protein CASSTGGTDTQYF.

This clonotype was detected ten times or more. The V call is TRBV11-2, the J call TRBJ1-1; 9 bases are shared with TRBD1. Germline values: CDR1 SGHAT, CDR2 FQNNGV. The CDR3 totals 14 residues. Trimming removed 6 bases from V and 5 bases from J; junction bases left unmatched: 7. The CDR3: CASRLDRGWTEAFF. The CDR3 region has the DNA TGTGCCAGCAGGTTGGACAGGGGATGGACTGAAGCTTTCTTT.

This clonotype was observed at least ten times. This rearrangement joins TRBV6-5 to TRBJ2-7; D is undetermined. Germline assignment: CDR1 MNHEY and CDR2 SVGAGI. Trimming left V 4 bases short and J 5 bases short, with 15 bases between. This CDR3 is 14 amino acids long. As DNA, the CDR3 is TGTGCCAGCAGTTCGGATACACGTCTCCACGAGCAGTACTTC. It specifies CASSSDTRLHEQYF.